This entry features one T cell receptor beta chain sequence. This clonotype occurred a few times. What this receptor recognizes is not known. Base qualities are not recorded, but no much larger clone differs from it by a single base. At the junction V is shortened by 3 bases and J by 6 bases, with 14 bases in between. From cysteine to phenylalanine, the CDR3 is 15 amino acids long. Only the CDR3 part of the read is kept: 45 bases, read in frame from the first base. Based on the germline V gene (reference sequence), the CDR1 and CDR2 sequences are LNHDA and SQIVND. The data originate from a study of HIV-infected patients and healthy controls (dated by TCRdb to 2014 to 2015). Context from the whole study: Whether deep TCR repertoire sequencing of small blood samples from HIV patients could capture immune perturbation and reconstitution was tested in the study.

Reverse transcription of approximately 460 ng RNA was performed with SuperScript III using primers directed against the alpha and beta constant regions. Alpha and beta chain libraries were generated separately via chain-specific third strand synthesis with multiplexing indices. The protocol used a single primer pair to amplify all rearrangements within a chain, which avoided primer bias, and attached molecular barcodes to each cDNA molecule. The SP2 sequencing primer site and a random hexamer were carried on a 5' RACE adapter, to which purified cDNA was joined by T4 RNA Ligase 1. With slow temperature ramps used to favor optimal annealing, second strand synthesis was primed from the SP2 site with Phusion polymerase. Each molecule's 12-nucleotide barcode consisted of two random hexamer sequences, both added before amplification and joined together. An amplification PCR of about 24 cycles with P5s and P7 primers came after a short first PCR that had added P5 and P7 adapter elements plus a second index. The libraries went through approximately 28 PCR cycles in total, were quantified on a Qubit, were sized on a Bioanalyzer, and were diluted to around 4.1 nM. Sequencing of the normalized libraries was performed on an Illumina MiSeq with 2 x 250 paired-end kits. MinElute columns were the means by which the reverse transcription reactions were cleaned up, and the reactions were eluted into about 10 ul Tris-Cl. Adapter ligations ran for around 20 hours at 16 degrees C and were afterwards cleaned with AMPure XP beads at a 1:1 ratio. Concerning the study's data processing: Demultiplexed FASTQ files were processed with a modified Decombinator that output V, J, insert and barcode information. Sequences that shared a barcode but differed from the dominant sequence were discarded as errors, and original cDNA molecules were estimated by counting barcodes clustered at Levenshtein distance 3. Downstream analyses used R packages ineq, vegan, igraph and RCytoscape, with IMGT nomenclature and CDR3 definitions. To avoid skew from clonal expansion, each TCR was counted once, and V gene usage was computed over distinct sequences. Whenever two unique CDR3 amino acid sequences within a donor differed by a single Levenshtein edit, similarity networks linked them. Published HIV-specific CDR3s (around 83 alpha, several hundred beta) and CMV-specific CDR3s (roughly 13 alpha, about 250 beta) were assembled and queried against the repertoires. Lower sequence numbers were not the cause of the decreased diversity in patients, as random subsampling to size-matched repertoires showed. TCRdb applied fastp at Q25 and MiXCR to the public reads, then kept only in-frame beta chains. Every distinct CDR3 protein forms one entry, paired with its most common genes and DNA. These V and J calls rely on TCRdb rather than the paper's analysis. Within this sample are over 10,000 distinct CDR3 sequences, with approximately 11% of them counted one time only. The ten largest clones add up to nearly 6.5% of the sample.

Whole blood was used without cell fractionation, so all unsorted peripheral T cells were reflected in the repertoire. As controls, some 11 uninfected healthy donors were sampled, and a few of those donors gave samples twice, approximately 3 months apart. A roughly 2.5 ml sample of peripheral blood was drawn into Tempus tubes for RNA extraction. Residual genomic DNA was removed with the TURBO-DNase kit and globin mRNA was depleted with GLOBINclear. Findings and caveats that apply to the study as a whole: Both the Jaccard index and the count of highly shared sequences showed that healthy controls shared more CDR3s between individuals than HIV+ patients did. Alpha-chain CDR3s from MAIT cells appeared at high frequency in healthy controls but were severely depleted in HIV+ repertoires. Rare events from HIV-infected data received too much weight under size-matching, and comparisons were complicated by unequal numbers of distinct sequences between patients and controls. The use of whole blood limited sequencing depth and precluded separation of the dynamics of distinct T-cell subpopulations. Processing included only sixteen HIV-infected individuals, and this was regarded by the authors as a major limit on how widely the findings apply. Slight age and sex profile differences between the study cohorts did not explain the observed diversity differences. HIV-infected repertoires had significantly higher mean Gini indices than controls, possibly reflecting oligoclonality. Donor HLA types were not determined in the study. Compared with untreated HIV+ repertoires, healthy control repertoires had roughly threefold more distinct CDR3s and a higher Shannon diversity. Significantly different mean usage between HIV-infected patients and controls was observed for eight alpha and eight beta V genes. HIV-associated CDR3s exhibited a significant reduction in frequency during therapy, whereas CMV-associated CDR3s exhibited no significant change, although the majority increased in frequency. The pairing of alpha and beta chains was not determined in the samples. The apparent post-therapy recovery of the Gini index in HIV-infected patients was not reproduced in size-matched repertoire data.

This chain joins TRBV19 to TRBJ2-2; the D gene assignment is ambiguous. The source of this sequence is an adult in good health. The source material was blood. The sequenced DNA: TGTGCCAGTAGTATTCAGGCCCAACGCGCCGGGGAGCTGTTTTTT. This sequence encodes CASSIQAQRAGELFF.